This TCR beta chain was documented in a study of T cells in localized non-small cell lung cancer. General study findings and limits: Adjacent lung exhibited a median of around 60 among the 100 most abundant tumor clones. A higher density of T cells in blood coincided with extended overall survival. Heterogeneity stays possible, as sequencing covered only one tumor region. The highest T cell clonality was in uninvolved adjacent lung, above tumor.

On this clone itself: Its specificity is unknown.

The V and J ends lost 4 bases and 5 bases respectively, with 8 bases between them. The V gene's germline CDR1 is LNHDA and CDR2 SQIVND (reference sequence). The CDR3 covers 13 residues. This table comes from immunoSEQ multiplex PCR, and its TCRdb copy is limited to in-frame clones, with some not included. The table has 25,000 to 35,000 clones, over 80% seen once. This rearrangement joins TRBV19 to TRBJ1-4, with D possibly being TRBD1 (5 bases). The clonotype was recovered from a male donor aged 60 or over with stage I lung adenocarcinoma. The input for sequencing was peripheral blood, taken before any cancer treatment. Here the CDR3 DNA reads TGTGCCAGTAGTACAGGGCTGAATGAAAAACTGTTTTTT. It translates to CASSTGLNEKLFF.